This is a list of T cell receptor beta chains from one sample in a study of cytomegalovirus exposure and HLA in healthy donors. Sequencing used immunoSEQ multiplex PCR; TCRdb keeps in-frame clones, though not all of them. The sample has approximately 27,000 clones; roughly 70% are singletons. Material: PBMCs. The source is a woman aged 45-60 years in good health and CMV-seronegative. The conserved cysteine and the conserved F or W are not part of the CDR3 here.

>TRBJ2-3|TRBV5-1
ASSLYDTQY
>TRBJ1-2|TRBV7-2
ASSLVQGSNGYT
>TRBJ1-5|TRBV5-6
ASSLGDRGNQPQH
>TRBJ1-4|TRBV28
ASRWSGQGNEKLF
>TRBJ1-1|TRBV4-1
ASSQVAGFANTEAF
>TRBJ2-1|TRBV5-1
ASSPSPSSYNEQF
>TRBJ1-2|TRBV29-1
SVLVDRLPERPSNYGYT
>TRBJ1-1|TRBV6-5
ASSYSPRVGTEAF
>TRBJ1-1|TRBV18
ASSHPGVPTEAF
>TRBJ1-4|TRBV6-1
ASRDRGEPSEKLF
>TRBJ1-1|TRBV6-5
ASSTGDTEAF
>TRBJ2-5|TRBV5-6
ASSGDREETQY
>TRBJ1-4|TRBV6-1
ASSEGARGEKLF
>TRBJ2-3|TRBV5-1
ASSYIKGQGADTQY
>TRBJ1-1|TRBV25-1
ASSDRGSAGAAF
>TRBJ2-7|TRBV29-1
SVPSRAGEQY
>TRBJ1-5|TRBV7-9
ASSSHGTGTNQPQH
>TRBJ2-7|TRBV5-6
ASSFPAASSYEQY
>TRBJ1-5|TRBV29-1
SVEDPRRDQPQH
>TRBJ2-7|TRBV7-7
ASSLSGTSGEQY
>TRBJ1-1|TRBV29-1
SALEGANTEAF
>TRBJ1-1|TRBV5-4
ASSLGRTPNTEAF
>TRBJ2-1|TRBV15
ATSRLAGRGGNEQF
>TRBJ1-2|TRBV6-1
ASSALGGEVDGYT
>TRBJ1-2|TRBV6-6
ASSTLGGGSGYT
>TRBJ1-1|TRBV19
ASFTAGTEAF
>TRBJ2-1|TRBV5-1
ASSSYSSTGNHF
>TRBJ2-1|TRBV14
ASSQRLATNEQF
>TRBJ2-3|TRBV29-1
SVRGRATDTQY
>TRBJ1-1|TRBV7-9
ASKEPNTEAF
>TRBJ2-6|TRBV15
ATSIWTGITSGANVLT
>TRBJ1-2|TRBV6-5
ASSPMEGANYGYT
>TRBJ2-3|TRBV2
ASSEREGQGTQY
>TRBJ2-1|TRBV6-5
ASSPGQGEHEQF
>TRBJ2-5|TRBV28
ASSSGTSGKETQY
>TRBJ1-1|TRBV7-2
ASSLAGWDSRWTEAF